This T cell receptor beta chain was identified in a study of regulatory T cells in long-lasting Graves disease. Study results and caveats: There was favoring of TRBV28, TRBJ1-2 and TRBJ2-5 in persistent disease. Among the persistent patients, 2,500 to 3,000 public clonotypes were shared, more than the approximately 1,000 shared among new patients.

This clonotype was seen many times. Its antigen is not known. The CDR3 loop spans 15 amino acids. Germline assignment: CDR1 MNHNS and CDR2 SASEGT. V was pared by 10 bases and J by 7 bases, with 14 bases of the junction left unmatched. Noted time point: newly diagnosed GD, antithyroid drugs for less than 3 months. PBMCs were the source of the RNA used for TCR sequencing. Combining iRepertoire HTBI primers with Arm-PCR of CDR3 regions, the authors built TCR beta libraries. In the original workflow: Throughout the samples, researchers identified 50 to 75 TRBV and about 15 TRBJ segments. TCRdb processed the multiplex PCR reads anew with MiXCR; each CDR3 protein has one entry. TCRdb's processing, not the study's, gives the V and J calls here. The sample yields approximately 490,000 distinct CDR3 sequences, around 15% seen once. This same sample was also taken into another study, of T cells in Graves' hyperthyroidism and ophthalmopathy. That investigation notes: Uncontrolled infections, other autoimmune diseases, pregnancy or lactation led to exclusion of patients.

The receptor was derived from a man in his forties or fifties with Graves disease. The chain has TRBV6-1 and TRBJ2-2; 8 bases map to TRBD2. This sample comprised peripheral blood mononuclear cells (PBMCs), obtained at new diagnosis, from a patient treated with antithyroid drugs. CDR3 sequence (DNA): TGTGCCACTCCGGGACTAGGAGGTTTGGGCGGGGAGCTGTTTTTT. Translation gives CATPGLGGLGGELFF.